The 29 T cell receptor beta chains presented below share a single source sample, sequenced in a study of vaccination effects on CD4 cells after COVID-19 (dated by TCRdb to about 2022). The method was the immunoSEQ multiplex PCR assay. TCRdb carries this immuneACCESS record with in-frame sequences only. Its versions omit some clonotypes, under half of them owing to an unresolved V gene in the studies checked, with the rest unexplained. The sample has fewer than 70,000 clones on record, about 80% of them singletons. The ten largest clonotypes hold over 9% of the sample. No cognate antigen is known for these TCRs. In the ViraFEST assay, PBMC were stimulated with viral peptide pools, and TCR sequencing was then used to find antigen-specific CD4+ T cell clonotypes based on their expansion. After approximately 11 days of culture, CD4+ T cells were isolated with the EasySep CD4+ T cell isolation kit. Negative nucleocapsid antibody results before and after vaccination confirmed that the healthy vaccine recipients had no prior SARS-CoV-2 infection.

Here the sequenced sample was CD4+ T cells from PBMCs cultured with SARS-CoV-2 spike peptides, taken before COVID-19 vaccination. The cell subset or site label, read with the paper, signifies: SARS-CoV-2 spike overlapping peptide pool stimulation. The source is a human donor who received a COVID-19 vaccine.

This clone was seen a few times. This chain joins TRBV6-2 or TRBV6-3 and TRBJ1-2; D not certain. This CDR3 comprises 11 residues. From germline, CDR1 is MNHEY and CDR2 SVGEGT. Trimming cost V 6 bases and J 1 base, with 3 bases left between them. Here the CDR3 DNA reads TGTGCCAGCAGCCTTAACTATGGCTACACCTTC. Protein: CASSLNYGYTF.

The V call is TRBV29-1, the J call TRBJ1-2; D uncertain. The CDR3 covers 8 residues. Between the trimmed V and J ends, which lost 7 bases and 4 bases, there was a span of 1 base. Per germline, CDR1 SQVTM and CDR2 ANQGSEA. In DNA form, the CDR3 reads TGCAGCGCCTATGGCTACACCTTC. This gives the protein CSAYGYTF.

This chain links TRBV7-9 with TRBJ1-1; no definite D call. V was shortened by 0 bases and J by 0 bases, with 8 bases between the two germline ends. This CDR3 contains 15 residues. Germline-derived CDR1 and CDR2 are SEHNR and FQNEAQ (reference sequence). CDR3 sequence (DNA): TGTGCCAGCAGCTTAGCGGGATTGGTGAACACTGAAGCTTTCTTT. Encoded protein: CASSLAGLVNTEAFF. Full variable domain (outside the CDR3, taken from reference TRBV7-9 and TRBJ1-1): DTGVSQNPRHKITKRGQNVTFRCDPISEHNRLYWYRQTLGQGPEFLTYFQNEAQLEKSRLLSDRFSAERPKGSFSTLEIQRTEQGDSAMYLCASSLAGLVNTEAFFGQGTRLTVV.

The chain joins TRBV5-1 to TRBJ2-5; possible D gene TRBD1, 5 bases. This CDR3 is 14 amino acids long. The ends were cut back, 3 bases at V and 1 base at J, with 10 bases in the middle. Germline assignment: CDR1 SGHRS and CDR2 YFSETQ. Written as DNA, the CDR3 is TGCGCCAGCAGCTCCCGGCAGGGCCAAGAGACCCAGTACTTC. This codes for CASSSRQGQETQYF.

This chain joins TRBV11-2 and TRBJ2-6; the D is unclear. There are 16 residues in the CDR3. Germline loops: CDR1 SGHAT, CDR2 FQNNGV. The ends were cut back, 6 bases at V and 1 base at J, with 13 bases in the middle. The CDR3 DNA reads TGTGCCAGCAGGAAAGGGCCCGCTTCTGGGGCCAACGTCCTGACTTTC. Protein: CASRKGPASGANVLTF. Based on the CDR3 plus reference TRBV11-2 and TRBJ2-6, the full variable domain is EAGVAQSPRYKIIEKRQSVAFWCNPISGHATLYWYQQILGQGPKLLIQFQNNGVVDDSQLPKDRFSAERLKGVDSTLKIQPAKLEDSAVYLCASRKGPASGANVLTFGAGSRLTVL.

This chain connects TRBV6-5 to TRBJ2-3; TRBD2 is a possible D gene (6 bases). V dropped 7 bases and J dropped 1 base, with 12 bases sitting between them. The CDR3 loop spans 14 amino acids. The V gene's germline CDR1 is MNHEY and CDR2 SVGAGI. Here the CDR3 reads CASKRAAGTDTQYF. The CDR3 nucleotides read TGTGCCAGCAAGCGGGCGGCCGGCACAGATACGCAGTATTTT.

The chain links TRBV19 to TRBJ1-5; D gene uncertain. The ends were cut back, 3 bases at V and 6 bases at J, with 6 bases in the middle. The CDR3 runs 12 residues. CDR1 and CDR2 from the germline V gene are LNHDA and SQIVND (reference sequence). CDR3 DNA: TGTGCCAGTAGTATGGGTATTCAGCCCCAGCATTTT. Encoded protein: CASSMGIQPQHF.

J is TRBJ1-5 and V is TRBV28; D not resolved. V lost 3 bases to trimming and J lost 7 bases, with 13 bases between them. In germline, CDR1 is MDHEN, CDR2 SYDVKM. CDR3 length: 14 residues. CDR3 nucleotide sequence: TGTGCCAGCAGTTTCCTGTTCAGGTTACAGCCCCAGCATTTT. It is translated as CASSFLFRLQPQHF.

This chain links TRBV11-3 with TRBJ2-1; TRBD1 agrees at 9 bases. CDR1 and CDR2 from the germline V gene are SGHNT and YENEEA. The CDR3 sequence is 16 residues long. Trimming at V came to 5 bases and at J to 5 bases, leaving 10 bases not matched to a gene. The CDR3 DNA reads TGTGCCAGCAGCCCAGCAGGGACAGGGACCCACAATGAGCAGTTCTTC. It codes for CASSPAGTGTHNEQFF.

The CDR3 DNA is TGTGCCACCAGTGATCCAGGGAGCGCAGATACGCAGTATTTT. Its translation is CATSDPGSADTQYF. This chain joins TRBV24-1 and TRBJ2-3; either TRBD1 or TRBD2 may supply D (5 bases each). The CDR3 is made up of 14 amino acids. Germline V gene data show CDR1 as KGHDR and CDR2 as SFDVKD. The V end was cut by 3 bases, the J end by 4 bases, with 10 bases between.

V and J are TRBV2 and TRBJ1-1; no definite D call. Germline V gene sequence: CDR1 SNHLY, CDR2 FYNNEI. Trimming pared 4 bases from V and 0 bases from J, leaving 6 bases between. CDR3 length: 13 amino acids. CDR3 coding DNA: TGTGCCAGCAGTGGGGCGGTGAACACTGAAGCTTTCTTT. This sequence encodes CASSGAVNTEAFF.

This sequence joins TRBV2 and TRBJ1-2; possibly TRBD1 for D (6 bases). The germline V gene has CDR1 SNHLY and CDR2 FYNNEI. The CDR3 spans 15 residues. The V end was cut by 6 bases, the J end by 0 bases, with 14 bases between. The CDR3 reads CASSYVGGSNYGYTF. Here the CDR3 DNA reads TGTGCCAGCAGCTACGTAGGGGGTTCTAACTATGGCTACACCTTC. The variable domain in full, completed from reference TRBV2 and TRBJ1-2, reads EPEVTQTPSHQVTQMGQEVILRCVPISNHLYFYWYRQILGQKVEFLVSFYNNEISEKSEIFDDQFSVERPDGSNFTLKIRSTKLEDSAMYFCASSYVGGSNYGYTFGSGTRLTVV.

The chain uses TRBV5-1 and TRBJ2-3; 14 bases agree with TRBD2. Germline CDR1 reads SGHRS; CDR2 reads YFSETQ. V gave up 4 bases and J gave up 6 bases; unmatched junction bases: 19. There are 20 residues in the CDR3. CDR3 region: CASSLQGLAGGFRPADTQYF. CDR3 DNA sequence: TGCGCCAGCAGCCTGCAAGGACTAGCGGGGGGATTCCGGCCGGCTGATACGCAGTATTTT.

CDR3 coding DNA: TGTGCCAGCACAATCGGCACAGATACGCAGTATTTT. It encodes CASTIGTDTQYF. This rearrangement joins TRBV28 to TRBJ2-3; D remains ambiguous. There are 12 residues in the CDR3. V lost 7 bases and J 1 base, leaving 6 bases between the germline ends. Germline loops: CDR1 MDHEN, CDR2 SYDVKM.

The chain couples TRBV9 to TRBJ1-1; 8 nucleotides align to TRBD1. The germline gives CDR1 SGDLS, CDR2 YYNGEE. The V segment lost 3 bases and the J segment 4 bases; nucleotides outside the gene matches: 5. The CDR3 totals 14 residues. This CDR3 is CASSETTGGTEAFF. The CDR3 DNA follows: TGTGCCAGCAGCGAAACAACAGGGGGCACTGAAGCTTTCTTT. Complete variable domain (other parts from reference TRBV9 and TRBJ1-1): DSGVTQTPKHLITATGQRVTLRCSPRSGDLSVYWYQQSLDQGLQFLIQYYNGEERAKGNILERFSAQQFPDLHSELNLSSLELGDSALYFCASSETTGGTEAFFGQGTRLTVV.

The chain links TRBV14 to TRBJ2-2, with 11 bases fitting TRBD2. V shed 3 bases, J shed 6 bases, and the junction held 9 bases outside the gene matches. The CDR3 runs 17 residues. Germline CDR1 and CDR2: SGHDN and FVKESK. The CDR3 DNA reads TGTGCCAGCAGCCATGGAGGTGTAGCGGGGGGGCCCGGGGAGCTGTTTTTT. Protein sequence: CASSHGGVAGGPGELFF.

The chain recombines TRBV29-1 with TRBJ2-5; D possibly corresponds to TRBD1 (6 bases). Per the germline V gene, CDR1 is SQVTM and CDR2 is ANQGSEA. The CDR3 consists of 12 residues. V lost 4 bases and J 3 bases, leaving 9 bases between the germline ends. The CDR3 nucleotides read TGCAGCGTTGCCAGGACAGAAGAGACCCAGTACTTC. It yields the protein CSVARTEETQYF.

The rearrangement links TRBV28 to TRBJ1-4; 9 bases are shared with TRBD1. This CDR3 region has 16 residues. V lost 6 bases to trimming and J lost 5 bases; unmatched junction nucleotides: 10. The V gene's germline CDR1 is MDHEN and CDR2 SYDVKM. CDR3: CASRKGVGTGNEKLFF. DNA of the CDR3: TGTGCCAGCAGGAAGGGAGTCGGGACAGGGAATGAAAAACTGTTTTTT.

The chain uses TRBV12-5 and TRBJ2-3, with 11 bases matching TRBD2. Germline lookup yields CDR1 LGHNT and CDR2 FRNRAP. After removal of 0 bases from V and 9 bases from J, the junction contained 11 bases not matched to a gene. The CDR3 is 17 residues long. CDR3 DNA sequence: TGTGCTAGTGGTTTGGTTCTAGCGGGGGGCGTGGAGGGCACGCAGTATTTT. The encoded protein is CASGLVLAGGVEGTQYF.

This clone was found once. V is TRBV28 and J is TRBJ2-1, with 10 nucleotides matching TRBD2. In germline, CDR1 is MDHEN, CDR2 SYDVKM. The V segment lost 11 bases and the J segment 0 bases; nucleotides outside the gene matches: 7. This CDR3 region has 15 residues. This chain's CDR3 is CAGAGGDSSYNEQFF. CDR3 sequence (DNA): TGTGCCGGAGCGGGGGGGGATAGCTCCTACAATGAGCAGTTCTTC.

V and J are TRBV24-1 and TRBJ2-3; D uncertain. V was pared by 6 bases and J by 2 bases, with 5 bases between. This CDR3 is built from 12 residues. Germline assignment: CDR1 KGHDR and CDR2 SFDVKD. The CDR3 sequence: CATSPNTDTQYF. DNA for the CDR3: TGTGCCACCAGTCCAAACACAGATACGCAGTATTTT.

The J gene is TRBJ2-1, the V gene TRBV7-2; D is uncertain. Looked up from germline, CDR1 is SGHTA and CDR2 is FQGNSA. The ends were cut back, 7 bases at V and 6 bases at J, with 13 bases in the middle. CDR3 length equals 13 residues. CDR3 sequence reads: CASKKRAGNEQFF. The DNA of the CDR3 is TGTGCCAGCAAGAAAAGGGCCGGCAATGAGCAGTTCTTC. The variable domain in full, with the rest retrieved from reference TRBV7-2 and TRBJ2-1, is GAGVSQSPSNKVTEKGKDVELRCDPISGHTALYWYRQSLGQGLEFLIYFQGNSAPDKSGLPSDRFSAERTGGSVSTLTIQRTQQEDSAVYLCASKKRAGNEQFFGPGTRLTVL.

The chain is built from TRBV19 and TRBJ1-1, with D perhaps matching TRBD1 (5 bases). Trimming left V 2 bases short and J 2 bases short, with 15 bases between. The V gene's germline CDR1 is LNHDA and CDR2 SQIVND (reference sequence). The CDR3 is 16 amino acids. This chain's CDR3 is CASSIILARGNTEAFF. The CDR3 bases are TGTGCCAGTAGTATAATCTTGGCGAGGGGCAACACTGAAGCTTTCTTT.

Only one count was recorded for this clone. The chain joins TRBV7-2 to TRBJ2-5, with D possibly TRBD1 on 5 matching bases. The CDR3 covers 14 residues. The V end was cut by 2 bases, the J end by 4 bases, with 11 bases between. Germline V CDR1 and CDR2: SGHTA, FQGNSA. The CDR3 region has the DNA TGTGCCAGCAGCTTAACCCAGGGCTCAGAGACCCAGTACTTC. As protein: CASSLTQGSETQYF.

The chain couples TRBV2 to TRBJ2-7, with 8 bases identical to TRBD1. CDR3 length equals 14 residues. After removal of 3 bases from V and 7 bases from J, the junction contained 8 bases not matched to a gene. CDR1 SNHLY and CDR2 FYNNEI come from the germline V gene. The CDR3 region is CASSDGQGNREQYV. In DNA form, the CDR3 reads TGTGCCAGCAGTGACGGACAGGGCAATAGAGAGCAGTACGTC.

The chain has TRBV5-1 and TRBJ1-5, with no clear D. Germline assignment: CDR1 SGHRS and CDR2 YFSETQ. V was pared by 0 bases and J by 2 bases, with 12 bases between. CDR3 size: 16 residues. The CDR3 region is CASSLDGMIGNQPQHF. CDR3 nucleotides: TGCGCCAGCAGCTTGGATGGGATGATCGGCAATCAGCCCCAGCATTTT.

A few counts support this clone. This chain joins TRBV14 and TRBJ2-1, with a tentative D call TRBD1 (6 bases). Trimming took 9 bases from V and 0 from J, leaving 9 bases between them. The germline CDR1 and CDR2 sequences are SGHDN and FVKESK. CDR3 length equals 13 residues. CDR3 region: CASNRDSYNEQFF. The CDR3 region has the DNA TGTGCCAGTAACAGGGACTCCTACAATGAGCAGTTCTTC.

This clone was picked up a small number of times. The chain employs TRBV2 and TRBJ1-5; D remains ambiguous. Between the trimmed V and J ends, which lost 3 bases and 1 base, there was a span of 4 bases. This CDR3 contains 13 residues. The germline gives CDR1 SNHLY, CDR2 FYNNEI. CDR3 region: CASSDESNQPQHF. The CDR3 DNA follows: TGTGCCAGCAGTGACGAGAGCAATCAGCCCCAGCATTTT.

The chain couples TRBV27 to TRBJ2-1; no clear D. The CDR3 consists of 14 residues. Germline assignment: CDR1 MNHEY and CDR2 SMNVEV (reference sequence). V was trimmed by 2 bases and J by 12 bases, leaving 17 bases between them. As DNA, the CDR3 is TGTGCCAGCAGTTTAAGGCACCCGCTCGAAGGGCAGTTCTTC. This codes for CASSLRHPLEGQFF.